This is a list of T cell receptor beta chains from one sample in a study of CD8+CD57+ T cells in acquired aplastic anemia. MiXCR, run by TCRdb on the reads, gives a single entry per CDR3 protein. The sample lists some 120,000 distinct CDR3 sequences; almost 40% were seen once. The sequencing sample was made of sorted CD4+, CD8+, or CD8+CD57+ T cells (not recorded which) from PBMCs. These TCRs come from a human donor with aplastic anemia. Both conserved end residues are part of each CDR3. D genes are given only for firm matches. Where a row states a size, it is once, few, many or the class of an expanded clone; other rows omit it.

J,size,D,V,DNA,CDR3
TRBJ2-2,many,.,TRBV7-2,TGTGCCAGCAGCTCCCAAGGGGGGAACACCGGGGAGCTGTTTTTT,CASSSQGGNTGELFF
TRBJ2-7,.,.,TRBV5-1,TGCGCCAGCAGCTTGTTCGGGGACGAGCAGTACTTC,CASSLFGDEQYF
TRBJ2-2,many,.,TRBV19,TGTGCCAGTAGTATAGGGGCATGGTCACAGGAGAACACCGGGGAGCTGTTTTTT,CASSIGAWSQENTGELFF
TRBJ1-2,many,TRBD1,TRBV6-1,TGTGCCAGCAGTCCGACAGGGGGCAACTATGGCTACACCTTC,CASSPTGGNYGYTF
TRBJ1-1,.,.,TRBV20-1,TGCAGTGCTAGCGAAAATGAAGCTTTCTTT,CSASENEAFF
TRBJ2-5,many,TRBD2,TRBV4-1,TGCGCCAGCAGCCTCCGGGGGGATCTCCAAGAGACCCAGTACTTC,CASSLRGDLQETQYF
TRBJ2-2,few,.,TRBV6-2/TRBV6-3,TGTGCCAGTCGGCGGGGGCCGTACACCGGGGAGCTGTTTTTT,CASRRGPYTGELFF
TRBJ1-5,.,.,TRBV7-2,TGTGCCAGCAGCTTAGAAAGGGATCAGCCCCAGCATTTT,CASSLERDQPQHF
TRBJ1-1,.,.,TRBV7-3,TGTGCTAGCGCGCAGGGGACTGGAGCTTTCTTT,CASAQGTGAFF
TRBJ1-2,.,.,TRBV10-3,TGTGCCATCAGTGAGTCGACCGGGTTCTATGGCTACACCTTC,CAISESTGFYGYTF
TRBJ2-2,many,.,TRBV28,TGTGCCAGCAGTTTAACTAAGGCTACCGGGGAGCTGTTTTTT,CASSLTKATGELFF
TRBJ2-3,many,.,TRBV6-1,TGTGCCAGCAGAACGTCGGGTTGGGGCACAGATACGCAGTATTTT,CASRTSGWGTDTQYF
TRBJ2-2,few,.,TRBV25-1,TGTGCCAGCAGCCGGTGGGGCAGCACCGGGGAGCTGTTTTTT,CASSRWGSTGELFF
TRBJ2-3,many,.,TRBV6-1,TGTGCCAGCAGTGTCGTAGGACTTGCAACAGATACGCAGTATTTT,CASSVVGLATDTQYF
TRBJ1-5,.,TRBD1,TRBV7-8,TGTGCCAGCAGATTAGACAGGGGGCAGCCCCAGCATTTT,CASRLDRGQPQHF
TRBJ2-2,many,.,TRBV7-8,TGTGCCAGCAGCCCAAGGTTCGCAGGTGACACCGGGGAGCTGTTTTTT,CASSPRFAGDTGELFF
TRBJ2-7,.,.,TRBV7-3,TGTGCCAGCAGCTTACAGGAGGGTAACGAGCAGTACTTC,CASSLQEGNEQYF
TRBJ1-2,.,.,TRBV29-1,TGCAGCGTTGAAGTAGGGTCAGTGCACTATGGCTACACCTTC,CSVEVGSVHYGYTF
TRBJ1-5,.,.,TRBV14,TGTGCCAGCAGCCAAGTGGGGCGCGCTCAGCCCCAGCATTTT,CASSQVGRAQPQHF
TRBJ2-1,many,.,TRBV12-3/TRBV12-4,TGTGCCAGCAGTTTACGGGGACCCAATGAGCAGTTCTTC,CASSLRGPNEQFF
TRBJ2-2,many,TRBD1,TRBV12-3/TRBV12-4,TGTGCCAGCAGTCCTCAGGGGGCGGGCACCGGGGAGCTGTTTTTT,CASSPQGAGTGELFF
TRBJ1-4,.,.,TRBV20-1,TGCAGTGCTAGACCGGCGGGTGAAAAACTGTTTTTT,CSARPAGEKLFF
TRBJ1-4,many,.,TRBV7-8,TGTGCCAGCAGCTCCCGGGAGGGCTTCGGAGAAAAACTGTTTTTT,CASSSREGFGEKLFF
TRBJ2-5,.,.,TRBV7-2,TGTGCCAGCAGCTTAGGTTCCCGGGAGACCCAGTACTTC,CASSLGSRETQYF
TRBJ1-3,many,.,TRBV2,TGTGCCAGCAGTGAACAGCTCTCTGGAAACACCATATATTTT,CASSEQLSGNTIYF